This T cell receptor beta chain was obtained from a study of shared clonotypes between healthy human individuals (TCRdb year 2020). Regarding the study in general: The cohort included a few men and a couple of women between 18 and 49 years of age. To increase sequencing depth and limit assay-specific biases, TCR repertoire library preparation and sequencing were carried out by different laboratories using diverse techniques. Per donor, three plates each were used for CD4 naive and CD4 memory, two for CD8 naive, and one for CD8 memory. Between about 0.8 and 9.5 billion PBMCs per donor were obtained by leukapheresis. The study deeply sequenced blood TCR repertoires of about 5 healthy adults to estimate repertoire size and the extent of clonotype sharing between individuals. The full study reports these points: Roughly 5% of naive CD4, 3% to 4% of naive CD8, roughly 2.4% of memory CD4, and around 0.42% of memory CD8 clonotypes were shared across a few donors. The small number of donors limited the genetic and exposure-history diversity represented. Sampling was limited to blood, and TCR repertoires in tissue likely differ from TCR repertoires in blood. Naive subsets generally had larger estimated clonotype richness than memory subsets did. Pairwise subsampling led to the expectation that sequencing depth would affect the degree of clonotype sharing among donors. Clonotypes shared by all four sorted-subset donors showed higher generation probabilities than non-shared clonotypes. Incomplete sequencing was indicated by rarefaction of sorted-subset datasets, despite the large sequencing depth.

Regarding this clone: Its antigen is currently not known. No clone much larger than this one lies a single base away; base qualities are absent.

The donors were healthy, HIV-negative adults who had no recently reported acute infections or vaccinations. Every donor was a Caucasian adult living in Nashville, Tennessee, USA. CD4+ T cells were enriched by magnetic negative selection, after which naive cells were positively selected on CD45RA and the negative fraction was taken as the memory subset. Blood was collected by leukapheresis, and PBMCs were isolated by Ficoll-Histopaque density gradient centrifugation and then cryopreserved in liquid nitrogen vapor phase. Purity and quantity of every magnetically sorted T cell population were checked by analytical flow cytometry. From each sorted fraction, genomic DNA was isolated and quantified by UV absorbance on a Nanodrop 2000c. Using the deep immunoSEQ assay, TCR CDR3 regions were amplified from genomic DNA by multiplex PCR. Genomic DNA extracted from each cell subset was distributed evenly over all wells of several immunoSEQ 96-well plates, and each plate served as one replicate. For sorted subsets, 200 to 250 ng genomic DNA, equal to tens of thousands of T cell genomes, was loaded into each replicate PCR. Purified libraries were quantified with a Qubit 3.0 fluorometer, sized on a Bioanalyzer 2100, and re-quantified with the KAPA Library Quantification kit. Every immunoSEQ 96-well plate was sequenced on a separate single-read 150-cycle Illumina NextSeq 550 flow cell. As for the authors' bioinformatics: Because only junctional sequences without quality scores were contained in the immunoSEQ output, filtering matching that applied to full-length reads could not be performed. To assign V/J genes and CDR3, sequences were annotated against IMGT germline references using PyIR, a Python wrapper for IgBLAST v1.9. Any read was removed if the V/J assignment was weak (E-value above 1e-6), the CDR3 was missing, or the read contained stop codons, out-of-frame junctions, or ambiguous translated residues. A V3J clonotype was defined by an identical inferred V gene, J gene, and CDR3 amino acid sequence. The percentage overlap between two repertoires was calculated by dividing the number of shared unique clonotypes by the size of the smaller repertoire. RTK rarefaction, the Chao1 estimator, and Recon v2.1 estimates of unobserved clonotypes were used to assess repertoire richness. Generation probabilities for all TCRbeta clonotypes obtained by the gDNA method from a few donors were computed using OLGA. The table comes from immuneACCESS by way of TCRdb, which keeps in-frame sequences with V and J called. Part of the clones is missing from these tables; in studies checked, under half for an unresolved V gene and the rest for unknown reasons. V, J and clone size are those of that table, while D and trimming were read from the DNA. The sample contains around 2.5 million clones, over 85% of them found a single time. Of the sample, 0.35% to 0.45% falls within the top ten clones.

The receptor was derived from a young man in good health. Some clones in this sample may be carry-over from other donors' samples. Sequences were obtained from naive CD4+ T cells from PBMCs. Taken with the paper, the label for cell subset or site translates to: CD45RA+ positively selected.

The CDR3 here reads CASSLYGSAQDTQYF. The DNA reads TGTGCCAGCAGTTTGTATGGCTCCGCACAAGATACGCAGTATTTT. The sequence is built from TRBV28 and TRBJ2-3; the D gene assignment is ambiguous. The CDR3 starts with the cysteine, ends with the phenylalanine, and has 15 residues. Kept here is only the CDR3 DNA, which spans 45 bases and is read in frame from base 1. The CDR1 and CDR2 encoded by the germline V gene are MDHEN and SYDVKM. Deletion took 3 bases off V and 5 bases off J, with a span of 15 bases between the germline ends.